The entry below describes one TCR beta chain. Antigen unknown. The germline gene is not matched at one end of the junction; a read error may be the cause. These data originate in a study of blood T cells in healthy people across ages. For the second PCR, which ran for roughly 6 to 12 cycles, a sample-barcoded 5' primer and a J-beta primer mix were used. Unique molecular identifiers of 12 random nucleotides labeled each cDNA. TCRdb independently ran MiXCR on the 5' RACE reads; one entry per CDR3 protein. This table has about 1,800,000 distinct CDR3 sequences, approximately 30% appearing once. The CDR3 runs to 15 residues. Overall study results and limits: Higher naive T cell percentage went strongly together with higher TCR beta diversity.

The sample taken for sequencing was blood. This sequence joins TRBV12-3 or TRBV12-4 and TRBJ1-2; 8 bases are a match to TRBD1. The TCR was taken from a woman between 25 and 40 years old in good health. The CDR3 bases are TGTGTCAGCAGTTTATTCGGACAGGGAAGGGATGGCTACACCTTC. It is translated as CVSSLFGQGRDGYTF.